This is a list of T cell receptor beta chains from one sample in a study of cytomegalovirus exposure and HLA in healthy donors. Profiling relied on immunoSEQ multiplex PCR, and the TCRdb table lists in-frame clones only, not all of them. Among roughly 170,000 clones, over 60% were seen once, and the ten largest hold 1.5%. Sequencing was performed on PBMCs. Receptors originate from a girl aged 5-17 years in good health and CMV-seronegative. The conserved cysteine and the conserved F or W are not part of the CDR3 here. The listing skips clone size in some rows; elsewhere it reads once, few, many or a size class.

CDR3: ASSLAWTGVGETQY
V: TRBV11-2
size: -

CDR3: ASSSGLPINGYT
V: TRBV5-1
size: -

CDR3: ASSFFTGQNTEAF
V: TRBV5-6
size: few

CDR3: ASSLGGTGVYEQY
V: TRBV5-4
size: -

CDR3: ASSRDRINSPLH
V: TRBV18
size: -

CDR3: ASSLSGQGLGYT
V: TRBV27
size: -

CDR3: ASSESDTEAF
V: TRBV6-1
size: -

CDR3: ASSQSGGAADTQY
V: TRBV4-2
size: -

CDR3: ASSPFDRGGNTIY
V: TRBV18
size: -

CDR3: ASSWTSGGRDTQY
V: TRBV5-1
size: once

CDR3: ASSLARQTYNEQF
V: TRBV7-6
size: -

CDR3: ASSSPGGSAEQY
V: TRBV27
size: -

CDR3: ASVLEGPPGSSPLH
V: TRBV5-8
size: -

CDR3: ASSSDYEQY
V: TRBV5-1
size: -

CDR3: ASSGGLGYGYT
V: TRBV19
size: few

CDR3: ASSPTGNQPQH
V: TRBV4-2
size: -

CDR3: ASSRYGLGDRNQPQH
V: TRBV28
size: -

CDR3: ASSLFSGAPSIEQY
V: TRBV5-5
size: -

CDR3: ASRGDSSWDNQPQH
V: TRBV2
size: once

CDR3: ASSERGGGTQY
V: TRBV6-1
size: once

CDR3: ASSPINRGPVGEAF
V: TRBV7-9
size: -

CDR3: ASSVSRGTDTQY
V: TRBV2
size: -

CDR3: ASSPISGQPNEQF
V: TRBV18
size: -

CDR3: AVRGTHEF
V: TRBV6-6
size: -

CDR3: ASSLGGTGMYQETQY
V: TRBV7-3
size: -

CDR3: ASSVVSGQGVHEQY
V: TRBV9
size: -